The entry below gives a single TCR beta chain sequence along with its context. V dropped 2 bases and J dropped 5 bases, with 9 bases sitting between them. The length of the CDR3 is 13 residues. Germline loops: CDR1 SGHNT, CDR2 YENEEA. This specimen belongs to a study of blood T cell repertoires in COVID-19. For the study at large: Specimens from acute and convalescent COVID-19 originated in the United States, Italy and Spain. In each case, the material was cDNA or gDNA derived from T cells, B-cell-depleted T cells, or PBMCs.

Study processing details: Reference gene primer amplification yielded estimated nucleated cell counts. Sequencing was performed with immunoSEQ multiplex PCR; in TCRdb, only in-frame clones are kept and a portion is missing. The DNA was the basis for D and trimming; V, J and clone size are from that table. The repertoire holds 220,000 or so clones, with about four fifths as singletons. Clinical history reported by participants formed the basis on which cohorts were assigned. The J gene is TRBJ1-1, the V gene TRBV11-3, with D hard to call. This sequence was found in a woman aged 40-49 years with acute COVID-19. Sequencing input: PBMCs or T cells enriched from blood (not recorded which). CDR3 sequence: CASSLSRRTEAFF. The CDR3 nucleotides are TGTGCCAGCAGCTTATCAAGGAGGACTGAAGCTTTCTTT.